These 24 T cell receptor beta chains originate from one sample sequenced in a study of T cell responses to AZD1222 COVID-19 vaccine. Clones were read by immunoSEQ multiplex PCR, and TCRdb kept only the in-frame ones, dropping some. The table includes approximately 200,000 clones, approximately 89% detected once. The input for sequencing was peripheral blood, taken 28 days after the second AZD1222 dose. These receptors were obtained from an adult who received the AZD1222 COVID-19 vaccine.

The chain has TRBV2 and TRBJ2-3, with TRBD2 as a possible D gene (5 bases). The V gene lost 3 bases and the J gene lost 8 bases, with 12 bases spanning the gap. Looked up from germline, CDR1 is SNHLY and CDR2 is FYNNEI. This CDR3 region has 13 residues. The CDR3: CASSESSKGTQYF. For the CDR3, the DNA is TGTGCCAGCAGTGAGTCTAGCAAGGGTACGCAGTATTTT. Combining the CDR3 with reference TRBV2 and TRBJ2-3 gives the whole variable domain EPEVTQTPSHQVTQMGQEVILRCVPISNHLYFYWYRQILGQKVEFLVSFYNNEISEKSEIFDDQFSVERPDGSNFTLKIRSTKLEDSAMYFCASSESSKGTQYFGPGTRLTVL.

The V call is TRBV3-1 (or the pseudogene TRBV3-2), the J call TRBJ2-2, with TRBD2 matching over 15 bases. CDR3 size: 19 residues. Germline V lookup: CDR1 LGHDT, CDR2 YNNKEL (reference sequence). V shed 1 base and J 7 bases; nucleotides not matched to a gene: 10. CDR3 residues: CASSQVLGLAGGPIGELFF. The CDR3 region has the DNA TGTGCCAGCAGCCAAGTATTAGGACTAGCGGGAGGGCCCATCGGGGAGCTGTTTTTT.

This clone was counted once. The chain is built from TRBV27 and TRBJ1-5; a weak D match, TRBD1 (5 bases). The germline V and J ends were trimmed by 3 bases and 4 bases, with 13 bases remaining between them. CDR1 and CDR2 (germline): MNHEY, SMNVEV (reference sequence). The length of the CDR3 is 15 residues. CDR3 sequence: CASSFLGAPNQPQHF. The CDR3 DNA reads TGTGCCAGCAGTTTTCTAGGGGCTCCGAATCAGCCCCAGCATTTT.

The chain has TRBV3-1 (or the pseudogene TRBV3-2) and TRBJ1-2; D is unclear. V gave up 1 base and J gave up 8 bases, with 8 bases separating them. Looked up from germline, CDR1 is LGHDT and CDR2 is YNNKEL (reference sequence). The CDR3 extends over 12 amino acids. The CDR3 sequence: CASSQGGLGYTF. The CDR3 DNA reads TGTGCCAGCAGCCAAGGAGGGTTGGGCTACACCTTC.

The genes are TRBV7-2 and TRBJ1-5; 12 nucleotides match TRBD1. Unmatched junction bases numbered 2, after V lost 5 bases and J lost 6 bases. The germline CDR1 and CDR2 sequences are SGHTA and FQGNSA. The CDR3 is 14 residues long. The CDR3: CASSRDRGLQPQHF. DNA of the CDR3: TGTGCCAGCAGCAGGGACAGGGGGCTTCAGCCCCAGCATTTT.

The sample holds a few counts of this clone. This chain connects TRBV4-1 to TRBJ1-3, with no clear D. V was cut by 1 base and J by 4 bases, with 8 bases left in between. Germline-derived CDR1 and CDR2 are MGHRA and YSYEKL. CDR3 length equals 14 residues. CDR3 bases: TGCGCCAGCAGCCAAGGAATCCTCGGAAACACCATATATTTT. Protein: CASSQGILGNTIYF.

The CDR3 is CASSLRGLLTDTQYF. The CDR3 region has the DNA TGTGCCAGCAGCTTACGGGGACTACTCACAGATACGCAGTATTTT. This rearrangement joins TRBV7-2 to TRBJ2-3; TRBD2 agrees at 7 bases. Germline V gene lookup returns CDR1 SGHTA and CDR2 FQGNSA. This CDR3 is built from 15 residues. After removal of 2 bases from V and 2 bases from J, the junction contained 4 bases not matched to a gene.

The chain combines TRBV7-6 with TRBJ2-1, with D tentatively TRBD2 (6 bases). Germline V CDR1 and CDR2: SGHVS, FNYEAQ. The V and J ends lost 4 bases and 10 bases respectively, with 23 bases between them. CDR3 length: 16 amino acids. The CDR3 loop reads CASSSDVRGGGSEQFF. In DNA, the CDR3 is TGTGCCAGCAGCTCCGACGTGAGGGGAGGCGGTTCGGAGCAGTTCTTC.

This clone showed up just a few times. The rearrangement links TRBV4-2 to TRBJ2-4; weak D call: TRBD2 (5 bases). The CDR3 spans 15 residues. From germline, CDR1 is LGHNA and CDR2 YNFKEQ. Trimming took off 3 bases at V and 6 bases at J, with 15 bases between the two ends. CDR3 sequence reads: CASSQDPGILNIQYF. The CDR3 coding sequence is TGTGCCAGCAGCCAGGATCCCGGGATACTAAACATTCAGTACTTC.

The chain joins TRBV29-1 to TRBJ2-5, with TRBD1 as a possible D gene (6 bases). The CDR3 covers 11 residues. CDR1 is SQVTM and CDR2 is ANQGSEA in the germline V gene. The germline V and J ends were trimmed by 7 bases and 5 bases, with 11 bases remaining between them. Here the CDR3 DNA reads TGCAGCGGGGGGCTCCATGAGACCCAGTACTTC. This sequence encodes CSGGLHETQYF. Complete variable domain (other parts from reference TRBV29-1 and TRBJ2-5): SAVISQKPSRDICQRGTSLTIQCQVDSQVTMMFWYRQQPGQSLTLIATANQGSEATYESGFVIDKFPISRPNLTFSTLTVSNMSPEDSSIYLCSGGLHETQYFGPGTRLLVL.

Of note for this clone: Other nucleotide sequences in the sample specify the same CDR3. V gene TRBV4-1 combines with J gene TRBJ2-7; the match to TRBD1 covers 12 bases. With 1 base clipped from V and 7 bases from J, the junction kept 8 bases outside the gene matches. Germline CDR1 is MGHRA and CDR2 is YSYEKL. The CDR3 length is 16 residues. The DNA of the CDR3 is TGCGCCAGCAGCCAAGGGCCGGGACAGGGGGCGCTGGAGCAGTACTTC. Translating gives CASSQGPGQGALEQYF.

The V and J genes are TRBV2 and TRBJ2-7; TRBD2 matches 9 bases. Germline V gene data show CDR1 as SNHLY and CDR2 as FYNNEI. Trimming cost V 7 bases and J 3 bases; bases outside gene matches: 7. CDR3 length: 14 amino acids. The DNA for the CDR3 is TGTGCCAGCATCGGGAAGACTAGCGGCTACGAGCAGTACTTC. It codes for CASIGKTSGYEQYF.

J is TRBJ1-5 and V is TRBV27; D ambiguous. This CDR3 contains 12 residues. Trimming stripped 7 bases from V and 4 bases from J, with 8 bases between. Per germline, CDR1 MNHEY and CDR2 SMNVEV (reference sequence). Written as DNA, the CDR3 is TGTGCCAGCACGTCGGGGAATCAGCCCCAGCATTTT. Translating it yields CASTSGNQPQHF.

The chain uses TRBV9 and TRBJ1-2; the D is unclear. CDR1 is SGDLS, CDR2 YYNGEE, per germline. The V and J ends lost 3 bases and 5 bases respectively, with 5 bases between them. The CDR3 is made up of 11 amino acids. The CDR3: CASSGPYGYTF. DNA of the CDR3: TGTGCCAGCAGCGGGCCTTATGGCTACACCTTC.

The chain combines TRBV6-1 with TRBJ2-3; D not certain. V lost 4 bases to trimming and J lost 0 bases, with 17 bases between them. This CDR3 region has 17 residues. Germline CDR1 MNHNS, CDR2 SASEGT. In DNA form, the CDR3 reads TGTGCCAGCAGTGCTACATACTTTCAAGGAAGCACAGATACGCAGTATTTT. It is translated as CASSATYFQGSTDTQYF.

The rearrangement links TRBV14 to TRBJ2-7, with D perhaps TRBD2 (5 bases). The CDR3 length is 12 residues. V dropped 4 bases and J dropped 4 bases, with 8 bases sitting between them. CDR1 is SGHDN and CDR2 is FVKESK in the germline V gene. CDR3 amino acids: CASSLGGYEQYF. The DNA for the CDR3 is TGTGCCAGCAGCCTAGGAGGTTACGAGCAGTACTTC.

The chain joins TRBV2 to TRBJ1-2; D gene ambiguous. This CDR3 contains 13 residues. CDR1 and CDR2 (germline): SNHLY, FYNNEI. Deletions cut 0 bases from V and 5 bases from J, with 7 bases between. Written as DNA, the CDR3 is TGTGCCAGCAGTGAAGCGCCAGTATATGGCTACACCTTC. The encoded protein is CASSEAPVYGYTF.

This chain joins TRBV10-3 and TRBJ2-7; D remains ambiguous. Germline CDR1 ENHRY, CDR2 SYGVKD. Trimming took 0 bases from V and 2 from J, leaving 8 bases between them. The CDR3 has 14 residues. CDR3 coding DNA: TGTGCCATCAGTGAGTCTCAAGCGCCCTACGAGCAGTACTTC. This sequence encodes CAISESQAPYEQYF.

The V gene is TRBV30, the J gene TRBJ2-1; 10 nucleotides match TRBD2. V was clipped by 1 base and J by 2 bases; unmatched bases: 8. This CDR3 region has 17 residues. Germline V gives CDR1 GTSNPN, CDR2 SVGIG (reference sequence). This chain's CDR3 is CAWSGVRTSGTYNEQFF. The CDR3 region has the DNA TGTGCCTGGAGTGGAGTTAGGACTAGCGGCACCTACAATGAGCAGTTCTTC.

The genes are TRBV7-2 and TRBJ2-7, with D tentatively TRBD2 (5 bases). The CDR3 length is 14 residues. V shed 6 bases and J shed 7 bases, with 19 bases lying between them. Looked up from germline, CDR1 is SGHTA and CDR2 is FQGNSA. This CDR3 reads CASRHPGISGEQYF. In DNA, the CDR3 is TGTGCCAGCAGACACCCGGGGATATCGGGGGAGCAGTACTTC.

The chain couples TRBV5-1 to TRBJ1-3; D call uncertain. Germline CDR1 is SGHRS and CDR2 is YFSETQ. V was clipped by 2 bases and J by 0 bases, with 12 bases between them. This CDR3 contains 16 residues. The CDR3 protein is CASSFGTPSSGNTIYF. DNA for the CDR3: TGCGCCAGCAGCTTTGGCACCCCTAGCTCTGGAAACACCATATATTTT.

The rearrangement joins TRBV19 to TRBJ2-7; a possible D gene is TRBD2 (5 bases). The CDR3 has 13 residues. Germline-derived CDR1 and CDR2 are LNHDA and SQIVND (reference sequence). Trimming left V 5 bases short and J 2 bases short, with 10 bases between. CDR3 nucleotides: TGTGCCAGTAGTCGCGGGTACACCTACGAGCAGTACTTC. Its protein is CASSRGYTYEQYF.

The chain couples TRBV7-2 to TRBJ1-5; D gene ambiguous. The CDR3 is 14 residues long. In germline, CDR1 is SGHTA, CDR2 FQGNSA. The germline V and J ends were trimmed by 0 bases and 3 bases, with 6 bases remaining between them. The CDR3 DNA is TGTGCCAGCAGCTTAGCCCATTCCAATCAGCCCCAGCATTTT. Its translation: CASSLAHSNQPQHF.

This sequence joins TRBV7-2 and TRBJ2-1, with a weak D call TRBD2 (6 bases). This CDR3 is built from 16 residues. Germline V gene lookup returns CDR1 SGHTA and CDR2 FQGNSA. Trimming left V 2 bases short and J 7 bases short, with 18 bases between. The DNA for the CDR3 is TGTGCCAGCAGCTTAAGGAGGGGCCGGGATGGGAATGAGCAGTTCTTC. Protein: CASSLRRGRDGNEQFF.